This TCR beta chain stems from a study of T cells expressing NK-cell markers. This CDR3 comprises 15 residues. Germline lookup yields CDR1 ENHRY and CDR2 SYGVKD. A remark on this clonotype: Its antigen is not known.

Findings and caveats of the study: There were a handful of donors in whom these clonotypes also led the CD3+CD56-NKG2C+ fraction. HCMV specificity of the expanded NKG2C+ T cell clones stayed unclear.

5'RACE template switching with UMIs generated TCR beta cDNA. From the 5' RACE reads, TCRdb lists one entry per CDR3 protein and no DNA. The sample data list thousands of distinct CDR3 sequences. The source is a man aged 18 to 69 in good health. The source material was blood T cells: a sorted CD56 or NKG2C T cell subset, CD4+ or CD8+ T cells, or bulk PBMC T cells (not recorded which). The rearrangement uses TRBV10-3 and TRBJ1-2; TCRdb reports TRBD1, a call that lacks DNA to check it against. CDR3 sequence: CAISEHDRFNYGYTF.